What follows are 9 T cell receptor beta chains derived from one specimen sequenced in a study of blood T cell repertoires in COVID-19. TCRdb keeps only in-frame clones here, not all; method: immunoSEQ multiplex PCR. This table has approximately 150,000 clones, approximately 90% appearing once. The source material was peripheral blood. All receptors come from a young man with COVID-19, enrolled during active disease.

CDR3 DNA: TGTGCCAGCAGCTCCGGGGTAATCCCTTACAATGAGCAGTTCTTC. Protein sequence: CASSSGVIPYNEQFF. The V call is TRBV27, the J call TRBJ2-1, with D maybe TRBD2 (5 bases). The V end lost 6 bases, the J end lost 4 bases, and 16 bases lay between the germline ends. Germline assignment: CDR1 MNHEY and CDR2 SMNVEV (reference sequence). CDR3 length equals 15 residues.

This clone came up once. V usage is TRBV9 and J usage is TRBJ2-2; TRBD2 aligns across 7 bases. This CDR3 is built from 15 residues. Germline V CDR1 and CDR2: SGDLS, YYNGEE. Unmatched junction bases numbered 9, after V lost 4 bases and J lost 6 bases. The CDR3 bases are TGTGCCAGCAGCCCTTCGAGGGAGGGCCCCGGGGAGCTGTTTTTT. Amino acid sequence: CASSPSREGPGELFF.

The J gene is TRBJ2-3, the V gene TRBV11-2; 11 nucleotides line up with TRBD2. Germline loops: CDR1 SGHAT, CDR2 FQNNGV. J lost 4 bases, V lost 0 bases, and 9 bases had no gene match. The CDR3 covers 18 residues. DNA of the CDR3: TGTGCCAGCAGCTTAGATCTAGCGGGAGGAGGGGGCGCAGATACGCAGTATTTT. It is translated as CASSLDLAGGGGADTQYF.

The J gene is TRBJ2-7, the V gene TRBV28; the D gene is possibly TRBD2 (5 bases). The CDR3 runs 15 residues. V dropped 8 bases and J dropped 3 bases, with 20 bases sitting between them. Per the germline V gene, CDR1 is MDHEN and CDR2 is SYDVKM. As DNA, the CDR3 is TGTGCCAGCGGACTGCTTGACACTTTTGGCTACGAGCAGTACTTC. Its translation: CASGLLDTFGYEQYF.

This chain connects TRBV19 to TRBJ1-2, with D hard to call. CDR1 is LNHDA, CDR2 SQIVND, per germline (reference sequence). Trimming removed 3 bases at V and 3 bases at J, with 11 bases between. The CDR3 runs 14 residues. The CDR3 bases are TGTGCCAGTAGTATCAAGCTGGGAGACTATGGCTACACCTTC. Translated, it gives CASSIKLGDYGYTF.

In its sample, this clone was seen a few times. The chain carries TRBV25-1 and TRBJ1-4; D uncertain. With 2 bases removed from V and 5 bases from J, the gap between germline ends came to 9 bases. This CDR3 region has 14 residues. CDR1 and CDR2 (germline): MGHDK, SYGVNS. In nucleotides, the CDR3 is TGTGCCAGCAGTGAACCCGACATGAATGAAAAACTGTTTTTT. Encoded protein: CASSEPDMNEKLFF.

The chain joins TRBV7-9 to TRBJ2-7, with 7 positions matching TRBD1. This CDR3 is built from 14 residues. The junction had 9 bases not matched to a gene; V was cut back by 5 bases and J by 5 bases. The germline V gene encodes CDR1 SEHNR and CDR2 FQNEAQ (reference sequence). CDR3 amino acids: CASSPRQGANEQYF. Here the CDR3 DNA reads TGTGCCAGCAGCCCGCGACAGGGAGCCAACGAGCAGTACTTC.

CDR3 in amino acids: CASSYRTGVGEQYF. DNA for the CDR3: TGTGCCAGCAGTTATCGGACAGGGGTTGGCGAGCAGTACTTC. The V call is TRBV6-5, the J call TRBJ2-7; 9 positions match TRBD1. CDR1 MNHEY and CDR2 SVGAGI come from the germline V gene. Trimming cost V 3 bases and J 6 bases; bases outside gene matches: 6. This CDR3 has 14 residues.

The gene calls are TRBV9 and TRBJ1-4, with a weak D call TRBD1 (5 bases). Trimming stripped 0 bases from V and 8 bases from J, with 11 bases between. CDR1 and CDR2 from the germline V gene are SGDLS and YYNGEE. The CDR3 spans 14 residues. The DNA for the CDR3 is TGTGCCAGCAGCGTAGGACCGGAGGGGGAAAAACTGTTTTTT. Protein: CASSVGPEGEKLFF. The full variable domain, its missing parts supplied by reference TRBV9 and TRBJ1-4, is DSGVTQTPKHLITATGQRVTLRCSPRSGDLSVYWYQQSLDQGLQFLIQYYNGEERAKGNILERFSAQQFPDLHSELNLSSLELGDSALYFCASSVGPEGEKLFFGSGTQLSVL.